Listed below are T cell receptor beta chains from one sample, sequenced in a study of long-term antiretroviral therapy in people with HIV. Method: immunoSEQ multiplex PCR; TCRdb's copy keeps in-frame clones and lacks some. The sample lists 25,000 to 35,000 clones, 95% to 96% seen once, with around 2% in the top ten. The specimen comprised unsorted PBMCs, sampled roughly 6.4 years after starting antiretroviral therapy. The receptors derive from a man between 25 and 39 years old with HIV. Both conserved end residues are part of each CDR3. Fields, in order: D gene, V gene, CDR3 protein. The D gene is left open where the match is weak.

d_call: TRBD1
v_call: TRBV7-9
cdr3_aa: CASEQDRGGEQYF

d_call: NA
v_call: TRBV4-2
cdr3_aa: CASSQEAETDEKLFF

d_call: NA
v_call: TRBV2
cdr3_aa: CAGQYGLRAEAFF

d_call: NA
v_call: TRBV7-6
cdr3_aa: CASSLTPDPSNQPQHF

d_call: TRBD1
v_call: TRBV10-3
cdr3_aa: CAISEWTGGTEAFF

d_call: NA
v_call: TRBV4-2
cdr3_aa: CASSQGARTQNEQFF

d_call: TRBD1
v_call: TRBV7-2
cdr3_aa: CASSTRQGSNYGYTF

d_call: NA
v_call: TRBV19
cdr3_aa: CASSIGGGGDTQYF

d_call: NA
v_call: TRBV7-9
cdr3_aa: CASSTQGPTGELFF

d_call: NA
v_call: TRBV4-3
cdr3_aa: CASSQDNRNYEQYF

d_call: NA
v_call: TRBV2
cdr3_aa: CASREGYTF

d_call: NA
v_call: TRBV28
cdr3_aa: CASSTAGYQPQHF

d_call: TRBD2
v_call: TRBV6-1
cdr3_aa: CASAGVGADTQYF

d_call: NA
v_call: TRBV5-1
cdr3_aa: CASSDRKEAFF

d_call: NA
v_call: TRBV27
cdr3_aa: CASSLRAFSEQFF

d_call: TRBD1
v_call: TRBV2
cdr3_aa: CASSVQYRGDVLTF

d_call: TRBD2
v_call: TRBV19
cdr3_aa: CASSIKGLAGNEQFF

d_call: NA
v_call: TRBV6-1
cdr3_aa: CASSVAQTPDYGYTF

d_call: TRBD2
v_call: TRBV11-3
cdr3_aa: CASSTSGAITGELFF

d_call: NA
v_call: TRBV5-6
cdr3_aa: CASRYSLNTEAFF

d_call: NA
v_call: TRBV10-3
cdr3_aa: CAIRNAIGQETQYF

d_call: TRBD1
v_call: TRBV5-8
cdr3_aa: CASSRRTGRGYTF

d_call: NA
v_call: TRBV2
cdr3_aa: CASSQDHSTDTQYF

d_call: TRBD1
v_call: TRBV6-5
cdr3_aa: CASTGTGGPYEQYF

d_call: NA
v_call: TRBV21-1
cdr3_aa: CASSKVYTSSHEQFF

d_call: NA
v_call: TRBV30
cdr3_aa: CAWDTFRANYGYTF